The 5 T cell receptor beta chains below come from one sample, sequenced in a study of T cell responses to AZD1222 COVID-19 vaccine. Data came from immunoSEQ multiplex PCR; TCRdb stores just in-frame clones and leaves some out. In the table there are fewer than 200,000 clones, 70% to 90% of which are singletons. The source was peripheral blood, collected 28 days after the second AZD1222 dose. The receptors were gathered from an adult who received the AZD1222 COVID-19 vaccine.

The DNA of the CDR3 is TGTGCCAGCCACCTCCAAGAGACCCAGTACTTC. Residues: CASHLQETQYF. The chain links TRBV2 to TRBJ2-5; D gene unclear. CDR1 SNHLY and CDR2 FYNNEI come from the germline V gene. The germline V and J ends were trimmed by 8 bases and 1 base, with 5 bases remaining between them. This CDR3 has 11 residues.

This clone was recorded once. The rearrangement joins TRBV7-9 to TRBJ1-1; D gene uncertain. The V gene's germline CDR1 is SEHNR and CDR2 FQNEAQ (reference sequence). Trimming stripped 5 bases from V and 0 bases from J, with 1 base between. The CDR3 length is 11 residues. The CDR3 loop reads CASSLNTEAFF. As DNA, the CDR3 is TGTGCCAGCAGCCTGAACACTGAAGCTTTCTTT.

The chain combines TRBV6-1 with TRBJ2-3; 14 nucleotides line up with TRBD2. Trimming took 4 bases from V and 3 from J; bases not matched to a gene: 12. This CDR3 has 19 residues. Germline V CDR1 and CDR2: MNHNS, SASEGT. In DNA form, the CDR3 reads TGTGCCAGCAGTGGGATGGGGGGACTAGCGGGGGCAAAGACAGATACGCAGTATTTT. Its translation: CASSGMGGLAGAKTDTQYF.

The chain employs TRBV5-1 and TRBJ1-2, with 10 bases matching TRBD1. Germline values: CDR1 SGHRS, CDR2 YFSETQ. The V gene end was trimmed by 1 base and the J gene end by 4 bases; junction bases not matched to a gene: 1. The CDR3 has 14 amino acids. The CDR3 region is CASSLWDRGYGYTF. CDR3 nucleotides: TGCGCCAGCAGCTTGTGGGACAGGGGCTATGGCTACACCTTC.

This clone was picked up one time. Distinct nucleotide sequences in the sample also encode this CDR3. This sequence joins TRBV5-1 and TRBJ1-5, with 7 bases that match TRBD1. V trimming: 4 bases; J trimming: 2 bases; junction bases outside the gene matches: 6. CDR1 is SGHRS and CDR2 is YFSETQ in the germline V gene. The CDR3 is made up of 15 amino acids. Here the CDR3 DNA reads TGCGCCAGCAGCCCTGATGGACAGGGCAATCAGCCCCAGCATTTT. Translating gives CASSPDGQGNQPQHF.